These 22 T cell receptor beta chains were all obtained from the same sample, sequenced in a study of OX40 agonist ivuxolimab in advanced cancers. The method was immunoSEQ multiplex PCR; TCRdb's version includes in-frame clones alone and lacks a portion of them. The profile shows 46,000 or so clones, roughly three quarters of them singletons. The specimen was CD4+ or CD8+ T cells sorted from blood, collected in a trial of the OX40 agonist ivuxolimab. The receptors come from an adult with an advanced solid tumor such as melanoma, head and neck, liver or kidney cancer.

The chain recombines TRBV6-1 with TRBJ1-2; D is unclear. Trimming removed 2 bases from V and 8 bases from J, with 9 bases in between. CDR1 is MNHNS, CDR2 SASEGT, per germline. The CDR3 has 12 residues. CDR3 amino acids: CASSELLWGYTF. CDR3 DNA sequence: TGTGCCAGCAGTGAATTGTTGTGGGGCTACACCTTC.

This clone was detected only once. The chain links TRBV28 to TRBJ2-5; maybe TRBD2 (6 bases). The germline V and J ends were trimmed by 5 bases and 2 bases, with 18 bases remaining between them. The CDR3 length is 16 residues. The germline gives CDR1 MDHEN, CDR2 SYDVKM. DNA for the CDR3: TGTGCCAGCAGTAACCTTGGGACGGGAGTTCAAGAGACCCAGTACTTC. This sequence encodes CASSNLGTGVQETQYF.

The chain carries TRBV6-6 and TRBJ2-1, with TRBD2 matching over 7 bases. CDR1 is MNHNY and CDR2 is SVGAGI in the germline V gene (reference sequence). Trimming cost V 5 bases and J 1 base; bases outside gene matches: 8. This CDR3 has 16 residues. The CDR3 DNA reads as TGTGCCAGCAGTCGACCCGGGACTACTTCCTACAATGAGCAGTTCTTC. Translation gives CASSRPGTTSYNEQFF.

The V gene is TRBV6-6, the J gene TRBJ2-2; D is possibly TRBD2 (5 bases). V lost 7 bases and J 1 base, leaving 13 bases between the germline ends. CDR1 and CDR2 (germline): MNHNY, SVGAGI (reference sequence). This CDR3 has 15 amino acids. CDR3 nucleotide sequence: TGTGCCAGCAAGATTGGAGGCAGGAACACCGGGGAGCTGTTTTTT. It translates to CASKIGGRNTGELFF.

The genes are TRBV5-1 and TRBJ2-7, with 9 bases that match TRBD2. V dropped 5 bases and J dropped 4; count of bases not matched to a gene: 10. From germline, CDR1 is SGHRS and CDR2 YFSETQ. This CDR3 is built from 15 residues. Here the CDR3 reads CASRIQTSGFYEQYF. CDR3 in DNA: TGCGCCAGCAGGATACAGACTAGCGGTTTTTACGAGCAGTACTTC. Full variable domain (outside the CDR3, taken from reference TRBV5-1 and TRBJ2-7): KAGVTQTPRYLIKTRGQQVTLSCSPISGHRSVSWYQQTPGQGLQFLFEYFSETQRNKGNFPGRFSGRQFSNSRSEMNVSTLELGDSALYLCASRIQTSGFYEQYFGPGTRLTVT.

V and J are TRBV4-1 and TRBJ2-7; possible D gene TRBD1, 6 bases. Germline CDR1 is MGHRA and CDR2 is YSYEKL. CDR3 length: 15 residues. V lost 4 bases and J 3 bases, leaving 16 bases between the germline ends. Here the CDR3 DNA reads TGCGCCAGCAGCCCGACCGGGACAAGGGGCTACGAGCAGTACTTC. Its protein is CASSPTGTRGYEQYF.

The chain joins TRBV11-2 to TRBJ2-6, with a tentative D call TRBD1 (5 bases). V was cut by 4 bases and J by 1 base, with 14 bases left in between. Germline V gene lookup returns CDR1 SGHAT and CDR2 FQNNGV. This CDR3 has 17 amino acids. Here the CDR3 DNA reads TGTGCCAGCAGCTCTCAGGGCATTCGTTCTGGGGCCAACGTCCTGACTTTC. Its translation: CASSSQGIRSGANVLTF.

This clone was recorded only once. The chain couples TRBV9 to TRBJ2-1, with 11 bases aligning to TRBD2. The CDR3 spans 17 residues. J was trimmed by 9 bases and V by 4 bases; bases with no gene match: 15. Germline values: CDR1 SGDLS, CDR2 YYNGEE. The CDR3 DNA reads TGTGCCAGCAGCATAAGACTAGCGGGGACCCTAAGGGGTGAGCAGTTCTTC. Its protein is CASSIRLAGTLRGEQFF.

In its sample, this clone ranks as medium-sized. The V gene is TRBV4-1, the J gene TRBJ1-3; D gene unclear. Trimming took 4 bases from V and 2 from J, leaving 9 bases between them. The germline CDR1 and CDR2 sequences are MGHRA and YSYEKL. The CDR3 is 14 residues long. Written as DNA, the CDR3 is TGCGCCAGCAGCCCTTGGACGGCTGGAAACACCATATATTTT. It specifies CASSPWTAGNTIYF.

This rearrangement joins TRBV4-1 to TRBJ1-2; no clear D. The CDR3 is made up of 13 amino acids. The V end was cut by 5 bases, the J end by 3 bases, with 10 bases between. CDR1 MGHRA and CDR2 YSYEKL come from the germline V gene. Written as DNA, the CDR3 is TGCGCCAGCAGCAGCGTGCGGGACTATGGCTACACCTTC. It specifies CASSSVRDYGYTF.

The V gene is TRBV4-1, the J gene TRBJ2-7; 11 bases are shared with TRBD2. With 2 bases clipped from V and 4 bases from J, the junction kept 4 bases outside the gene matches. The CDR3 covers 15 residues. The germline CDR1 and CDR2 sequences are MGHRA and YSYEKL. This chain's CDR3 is CASSQPTSGKYEQYF. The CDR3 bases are TGCGCCAGCAGCCAACCGACTAGCGGGAAGTACGAGCAGTACTTC.

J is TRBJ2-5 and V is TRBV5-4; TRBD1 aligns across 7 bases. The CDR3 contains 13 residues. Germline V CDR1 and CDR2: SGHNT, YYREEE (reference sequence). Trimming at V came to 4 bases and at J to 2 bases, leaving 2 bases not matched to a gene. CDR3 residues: CASSGTDQETQYF. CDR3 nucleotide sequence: TGTGCCAGCAGCGGGACAGATCAAGAGACCCAGTACTTC.

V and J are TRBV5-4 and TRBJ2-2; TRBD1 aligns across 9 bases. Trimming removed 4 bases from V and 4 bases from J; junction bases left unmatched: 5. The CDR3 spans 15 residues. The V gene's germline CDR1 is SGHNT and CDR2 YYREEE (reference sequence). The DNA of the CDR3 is TGTGCCAGCAGCCGAAACAGGGGGCGCACCGGGGAGCTGTTTTTT. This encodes CASSRNRGRTGELFF.

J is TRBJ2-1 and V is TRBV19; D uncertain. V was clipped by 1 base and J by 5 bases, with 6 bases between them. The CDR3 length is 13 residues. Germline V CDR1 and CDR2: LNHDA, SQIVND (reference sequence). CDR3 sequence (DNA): TGTGCCAGTAGTATAGGGTCGAACAATGAGCAGTTCTTC. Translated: CASSIGSNNEQFF.

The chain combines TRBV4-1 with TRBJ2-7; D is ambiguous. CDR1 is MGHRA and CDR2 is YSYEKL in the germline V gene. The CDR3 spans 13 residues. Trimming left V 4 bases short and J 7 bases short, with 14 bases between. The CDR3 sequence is CASSPNLGWEQYF. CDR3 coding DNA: TGCGCCAGCAGCCCCAATCTGGGGTGGGAGCAGTACTTC.

CDR3 bases: TGTGCCAGCAGCGGAAAGGGGCGAATCAACACTGAAGCTTTCTTT. Residues: CASSGKGRINTEAFF. The chain employs TRBV7-9 and TRBJ1-1, with a tentative D call TRBD1 (5 bases). V gave up 5 bases and J gave up 2 bases, with 15 bases separating them. The CDR3 covers 15 residues. Germline lookup yields CDR1 SEHNR and CDR2 FQNEAQ (reference sequence).

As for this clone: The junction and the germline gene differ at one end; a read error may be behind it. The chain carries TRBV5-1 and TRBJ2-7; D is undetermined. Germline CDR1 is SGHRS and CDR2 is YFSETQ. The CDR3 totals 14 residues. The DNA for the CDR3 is TGTGCCAGCAGCTTATTACAACTTCCCTACGAGCAGTACTTC. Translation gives CASSLLQLPYEQYF. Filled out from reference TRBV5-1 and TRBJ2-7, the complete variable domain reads KAGVTQTPRYLIKTRGQQVTLSCSPISGHRSVSWYQQTPGQGLQFLFEYFSETQRNKGNFPGRFSGRQFSNSRSEMNVSTLELGDSALYLCASSLLQLPYEQYFGPGTRLTVT.

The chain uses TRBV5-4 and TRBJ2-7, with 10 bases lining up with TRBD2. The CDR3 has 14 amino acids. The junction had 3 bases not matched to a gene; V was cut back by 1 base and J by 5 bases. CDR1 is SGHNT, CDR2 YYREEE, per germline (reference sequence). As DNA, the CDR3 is TGTGCCAGCAGCTTGTCTAGCGGGAGCCACGAGCAGTACTTC. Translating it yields CASSLSSGSHEQYF.

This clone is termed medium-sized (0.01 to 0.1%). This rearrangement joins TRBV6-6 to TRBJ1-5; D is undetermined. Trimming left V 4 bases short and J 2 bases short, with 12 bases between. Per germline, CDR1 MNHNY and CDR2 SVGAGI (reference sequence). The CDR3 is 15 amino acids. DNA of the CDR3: TGTGCCAGCAGTTTTATGGTTATGGGCAATCAGCCCCAGCATTTT. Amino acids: CASSFMVMGNQPQHF.

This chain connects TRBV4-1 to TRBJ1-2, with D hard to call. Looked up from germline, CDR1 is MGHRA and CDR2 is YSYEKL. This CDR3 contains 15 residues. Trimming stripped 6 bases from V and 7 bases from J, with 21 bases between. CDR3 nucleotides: TGCGCCAGCAGACGTTCCGGTGAGAAGGGAGGTGGCTACACCTTC. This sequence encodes CASRRSGEKGGGYTF.

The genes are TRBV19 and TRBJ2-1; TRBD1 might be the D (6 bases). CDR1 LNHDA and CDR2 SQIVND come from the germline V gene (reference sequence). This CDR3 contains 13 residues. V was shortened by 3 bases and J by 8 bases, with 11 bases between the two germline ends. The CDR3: CASSMRGIDEQFF. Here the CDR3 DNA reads TGTGCCAGTAGTATGAGGGGGATAGATGAGCAGTTCTTC.

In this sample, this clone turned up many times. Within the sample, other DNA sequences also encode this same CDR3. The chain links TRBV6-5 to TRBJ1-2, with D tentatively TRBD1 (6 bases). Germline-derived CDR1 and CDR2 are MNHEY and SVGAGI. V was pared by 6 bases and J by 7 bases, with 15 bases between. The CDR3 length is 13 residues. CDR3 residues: CASSPGGGGGYTF. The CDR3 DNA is TGTGCCAGCAGCCCTGGAGGGGGAGGTGGCTACACCTTC.